Listed below are T cell receptor beta chains from one sample, sequenced in a study of radiotherapy plus CTLA-4 blockade in lung cancer. The repertoire was sequenced with immunoSEQ multiplex PCR; TCRdb's copy has only in-frame clones and lacks some. The table has 70,000 to 100,000 clones, around 87% seen once. This material consisted of peripheral blood, taken from a patient treated with radiotherapy plus ipilimumab. The receptors here all came from a human donor with non-small cell lung cancer who had a partial response to radiotherapy plus ipilimumab. Each CDR3 is given with its conserved first and last residue. Each record gives: clone size, V gene, D gene, J gene, CDR3 protein, CDR3 DNA. A D gene is named only where the DNA matches it firmly. Some rows mark clone size as missing; the rest say once, few, many or name a class of expanded clone.

.	TRBV7-9	TRBD1	TRBJ1-4	CASSQGTGGNEKLFF	TGTGCCAGCAGCCAGGGGACAGGGGGTAATGAAAAACTGTTTTTT
once	TRBV28	.	TRBJ1-1	CASSLWGRSNTEAFF	TGTGCCAGCAGTTTATGGGGCCGTTCGAACACTGAAGCTTTCTTT
.	TRBV28	.	TRBJ2-4	CASSPAEVKNIQYF	TGTGCCAGCAGCCCGGCGGAGGTCAAAAACATTCAGTACTTC
few	TRBV28	TRBD1	TRBJ2-2	CASSSSGGPDTGELFF	TGTGCCAGCAGTTCTTCAGGGGGCCCCGACACCGGGGAGCTGTTTTTT
.	TRBV7-2	TRBD2	TRBJ2-1	CASRTLATPKNEQFF	TGTGCCAGCAGGACACTAGCGACCCCCAAGAATGAGCAGTTCTTC
.	TRBV11-2	.	TRBJ1-2	CASSLAPFRGYTF	TGTGCCAGCAGCTTAGCACCCTTCAGGGGCTACACCTTC
.	TRBV19	TRBD2	TRBJ2-1	CASSPLLADSYNEQFF	TGTGCCAGTAGTCCCCTACTAGCGGATTCCTACAATGAGCAGTTCTTC
.	TRBV5-1	.	TRBJ1-1	CASIPGGAETEAFF	TGCGCCAGCATCCCCGGCGGGGCGGAGACTGAAGCTTTCTTT
.	TRBV5-8	TRBD2	TRBJ2-1	CASPRVAGAPYNEQFF	TGTGCCAGCCCTCGGGTAGCGGGAGCCCCCTACAATGAGCAGTTCTTC
.	TRBV19	.	TRBJ2-6	CASSIHRDSGANVLTF	TGTGCCAGTAGTATCCACAGAGACTCTGGGGCCAACGTCCTGACTTTC
.	TRBV9	.	TRBJ2-6	CASSGPYLAGANVLTF	TGTGCCAGCAGCGGTCCCTATTTGGCTGGGGCCAACGTCCTGACTTTC
.	TRBV7-2	TRBD1	TRBJ1-5	CASSTRQGGNQPQHF	TGTGCCAGCAGCACTCGACAGGGGGGGAATCAGCCCCAGCATTTT
.	TRBV7-2	TRBD2	TRBJ2-1	CASKAGGSPGEQFF	TGTGCCAGCAAAGCGGGAGGGTCCCCCGGCGAGCAGTTCTTC
.	TRBV29-1	TRBD2	TRBJ2-7	CSVQSSGSGEQYF	TGCAGCGTTCAATCAAGCGGGAGTGGTGAGCAGTACTTC
.	TRBV7-2	TRBD2	TRBJ2-2	CARAGLAENTGELFF	TGTGCCAGGGCCGGACTAGCGGAGAACACCGGGGAGCTGTTTTTT
.	TRBV30	.	TRBJ2-5	CAYGAQETQYF	TGTGCCTATGGGGCACAAGAGACCCAGTACTTC
.	TRBV19	.	TRBJ1-2	CASSVQGRGGYTF	TGTGCCAGTAGTGTCCAGGGAAGGGGTGGCTACACCTTC
once	TRBV5-8	TRBD1	TRBJ1-5	CASSLSSKTGEEVNQPQHF	TGTGCCAGCAGCTTGTCGAGCAAGACAGGGGAGGAGGTCAATCAGCCCCAGCATTTT
.	TRBV4-3	.	TRBJ1-1	CASTLGGYTEAFF	TGCGCCAGCACCCTTGGGGGGTACACTGAAGCTTTCTTT
.	TRBV6-5	TRBD2	TRBJ2-5	CASSIAGPAQETQYF	TGTGCCAGCAGTATAGCGGGGCCCGCCCAAGAGACCCAGTACTTC
.	TRBV5-1	.	TRBJ1-1	CASSLEGGRDTEAFF	TGCGCCAGCAGCTTGGAGGGGGGGAGAGACACTGAAGCTTTCTTT
few	TRBV28	.	TRBJ2-7	CASDRPGLKQYF	TGTGCCAGCGACCGTCCAGGGTTGAAACAGTACTTC
.	TRBV28	.	TRBJ1-1	CASSLLGQERGTEAFF	TGTGCCAGCAGTTTACTGGGACAAGAGAGAGGCACTGAAGCTTTCTTT
.	TRBV28	.	TRBJ2-1	CASSLRTAGQFF	TGTGCCAGCAGTTTGAGGACAGCAGGGCAGTTCTTC
.	TRBV9	TRBD1	TRBJ2-2	CASNLQGANTGELFF	TGTGCCAGCAACCTCCAGGGGGCGAACACCGGGGAGCTGTTTTTT
once	TRBV6-5	.	TRBJ2-1	CASSYSTGIWHEQFF	TGTGCCAGCAGTTACTCGACGGGGATTTGGCATGAGCAGTTCTTC
.	TRBV10-2	.	TRBJ1-5	CASSDTGNMQPQHF	TGCGCCAGCAGTGACACAGGGAATATGCAGCCCCAGCATTTT
few	TRBV2	.	TRBJ2-1	CASSADRYNEQFF	TGTGCCAGCAGTGCTGACAGGTACAATGAGCAGTTCTTC
.	TRBV7-8	.	TRBJ1-4	CASSLGAGINEKLFF	TGTGCCAGCAGCCTAGGGGCCGGGATTAATGAAAAACTGTTTTTT
few	TRBV7-2	.	TRBJ2-1	CASSLVRSAYNEQFF	TGTGCCAGCAGCTTAGTTAGGTCAGCGTACAATGAGCAGTTCTTC
.	TRBV6-5	TRBD1	TRBJ2-7	CASRRGQGSREQYF	TGTGCCAGCAGGAGGGGACAGGGATCACGCGAGCAGTACTTC
.	TRBV5-4	.	TRBJ1-6	CASSSQRAGGYSPLHF	TGTGCCAGCAGCTCTCAAAGGGCCGGGGGGTATTCACCCCTCCACTTT
.	TRBV28	TRBD2	TRBJ2-3	CASSLPGTSGVFSTDTQYF	TGTGCCAGCAGTTTACCTGGGACTAGCGGGGTTTTCAGCACAGATACGCAGTATTTT
.	TRBV4-2	TRBD1	TRBJ2-6	CASSQVLDRGLAGANVLTF	TGTGCCAGCAGCCAAGTTTTGGACAGGGGGTTAGCTGGGGCCAACGTCCTGACTTTC
.	TRBV28	TRBD2	TRBJ2-7	CAGILAGGSYEQYF	TGTGCCGGCATATTAGCGGGAGGATCCTACGAGCAGTACTTC
.	TRBV6-1	.	TRBJ2-3	CASSEDRGTDTQYF	TGTGCCAGCAGTGAAGACAGAGGCACAGATACGCAGTATTTT
.	TRBV19	.	TRBJ1-5	CASSTPGGVSNQPQHF	TGTGCCAGTAGTACCCCCGGGGGGGTGAGCAATCAGCCCCAGCATTTT
.	TRBV5-6	TRBD1	TRBJ1-1	CASSFWTGLDTEAFF	TGTGCCAGCAGCTTTTGGACAGGGTTGGACACTGAAGCTTTCTTT
.	TRBV5-4	.	TRBJ1-6	CASSLVTGNSPLHF	TGTGCCAGCAGCTTGGTTACAGGAAATTCACCCCTCCACTTT
.	TRBV6-5	TRBD2	TRBJ2-7	CASSRLAGAYEQYF	TGTGCCAGCAGTCGTTTAGCGGGAGCCTACGAGCAGTACTTC
.	TRBV30	.	TRBJ2-3	CAWQITDTQYF	TGTGCCTGGCAGATCACAGATACGCAGTATTTT
.	TRBV7-9	TRBD1	TRBJ2-4	CASRGQKNIQYF	TGTGCCAGCAGGGGACAGAAAAACATTCAGTACTTC
few	TRBV5-1	TRBD2	TRBJ2-3	CASSFLLAGGTDTQYF	TGCGCCAGCAGCTTCCTACTAGCGGGCGGCACAGATACGCAGTATTTT
.	TRBV6-1	.	TRBJ2-1	CASSSPTKDEQFF	TGTGCCAGCAGTTCGCCAACTAAGGATGAGCAGTTCTTC